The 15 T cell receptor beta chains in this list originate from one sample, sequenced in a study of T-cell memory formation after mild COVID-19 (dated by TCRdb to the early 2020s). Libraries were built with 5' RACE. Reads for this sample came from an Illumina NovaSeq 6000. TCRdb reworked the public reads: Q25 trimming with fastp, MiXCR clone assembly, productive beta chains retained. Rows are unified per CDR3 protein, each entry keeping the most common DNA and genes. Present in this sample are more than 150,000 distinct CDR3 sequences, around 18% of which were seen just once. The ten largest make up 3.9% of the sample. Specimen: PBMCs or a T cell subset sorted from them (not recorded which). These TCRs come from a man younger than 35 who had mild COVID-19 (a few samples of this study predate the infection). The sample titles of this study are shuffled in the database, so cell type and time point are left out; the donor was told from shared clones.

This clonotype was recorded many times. The CDR3: CASSRRSGDSRDTQYF. In DNA, the CDR3 is TGTGCCAGCAGCCGCCGGAGCGGGGACTCACGAGATACGCAGTATTTT. The chain combines TRBV7-2 with TRBJ2-3, with 7 nucleotides matching TRBD2. J gave up 5 bases and V 5 bases, and 13 bases lay outside the gene matches. The CDR3 spans 16 residues. CDR1 is SGHTA, CDR2 FQGNSA, per germline.

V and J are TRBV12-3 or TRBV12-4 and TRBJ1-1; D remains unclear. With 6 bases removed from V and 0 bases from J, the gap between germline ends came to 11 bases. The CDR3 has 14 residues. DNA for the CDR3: TGTGCCAGCAGCCGGGTAGTCGTGAACACTGAAGCTTTCTTT. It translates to CASSRVVVNTEAFF.

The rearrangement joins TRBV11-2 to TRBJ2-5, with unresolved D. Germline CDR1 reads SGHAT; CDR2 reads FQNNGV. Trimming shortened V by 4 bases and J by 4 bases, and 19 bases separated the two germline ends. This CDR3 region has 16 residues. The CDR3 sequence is CASSYSVARIGETQYF. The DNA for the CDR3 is TGTGCCAGCAGCTACTCCGTCGCTCGCATAGGAGAGACCCAGTACTTC.

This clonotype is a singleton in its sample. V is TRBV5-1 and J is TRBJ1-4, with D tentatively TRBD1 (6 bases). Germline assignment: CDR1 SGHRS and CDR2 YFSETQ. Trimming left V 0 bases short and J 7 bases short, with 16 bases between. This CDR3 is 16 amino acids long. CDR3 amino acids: CASSLALGGGSEKLFF. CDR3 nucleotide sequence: TGCGCCAGCAGCTTGGCCCTGGGGGGCGGAAGTGAAAAACTGTTTTTT.

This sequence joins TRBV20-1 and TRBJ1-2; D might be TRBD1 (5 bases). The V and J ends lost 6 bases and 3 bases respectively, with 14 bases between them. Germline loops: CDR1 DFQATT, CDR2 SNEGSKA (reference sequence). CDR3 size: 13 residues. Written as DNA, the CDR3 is TGCAGTGCCTCGGGGGGGGAAGACTATGGCTACACCTTC. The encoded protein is CSASGGEDYGYTF.

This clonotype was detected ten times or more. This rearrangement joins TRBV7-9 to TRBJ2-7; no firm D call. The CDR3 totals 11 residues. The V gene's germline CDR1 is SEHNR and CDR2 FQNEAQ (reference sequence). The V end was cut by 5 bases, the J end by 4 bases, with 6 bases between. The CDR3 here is CASSTQYEQYV. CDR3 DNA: TGTGCCAGCAGCACACAATACGAGCAGTACGTC.

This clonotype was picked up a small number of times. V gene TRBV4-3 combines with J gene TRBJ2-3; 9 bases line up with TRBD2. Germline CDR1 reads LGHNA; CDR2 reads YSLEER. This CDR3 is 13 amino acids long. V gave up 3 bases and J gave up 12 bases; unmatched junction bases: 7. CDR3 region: CASSHVGLAAQYF. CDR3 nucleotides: TGCGCCAGCAGCCATGTGGGACTAGCCGCCCAGTATTTT.

CDR3 sequence: CASSVSGQVNEQFF. CDR3 DNA: TGTGCCAGCAGCGTCTCGGGACAGGTCAATGAGCAGTTCTTC. The genes are TRBV9 and TRBJ2-1, with 8 bases aligning to TRBD1. Per the germline V gene, CDR1 is SGDLS and CDR2 is YYNGEE. V shed 2 bases and J 6 bases; nucleotides not matched to a gene: 4. The CDR3 length is 14 residues. Complete variable domain (other parts from reference TRBV9 and TRBJ2-1): DSGVTQTPKHLITATGQRVTLRCSPRSGDLSVYWYQQSLDQGLQFLIQYYNGEERAKGNILERFSAQQFPDLHSELNLSSLELGDSALYFCASSVSGQVNEQFFGPGTRLTVL.

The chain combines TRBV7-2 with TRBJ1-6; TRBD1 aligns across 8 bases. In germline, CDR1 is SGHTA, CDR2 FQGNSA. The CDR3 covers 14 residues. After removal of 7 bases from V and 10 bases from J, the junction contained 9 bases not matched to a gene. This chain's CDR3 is CASTPGQGGSPLHF. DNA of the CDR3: TGTGCCAGCACCCCCGGACAGGGTGGATCACCCCTCCACTTT.

CDR3 amino acids: CASSLSGEKLFF. The CDR3 bases are TGCGCCAGCAGCCTTTCCGGGGAAAAACTGTTTTTT. The V and J genes are TRBV5-1 and TRBJ1-4; unclear D gene. Trimming stripped 4 bases from V and 8 bases from J, with 9 bases between. This CDR3 has 12 amino acids. CDR1 and CDR2 from the germline V gene are SGHRS and YFSETQ.

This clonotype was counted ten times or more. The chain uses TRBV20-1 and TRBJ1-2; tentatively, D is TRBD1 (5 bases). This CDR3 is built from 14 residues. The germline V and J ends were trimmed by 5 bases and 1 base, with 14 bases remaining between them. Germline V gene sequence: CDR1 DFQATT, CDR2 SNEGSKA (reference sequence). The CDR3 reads CSAPSGTVNYGYTF. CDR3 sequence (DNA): TGCAGTGCTCCAAGCGGGACGGTTAACTATGGCTACACCTTC.

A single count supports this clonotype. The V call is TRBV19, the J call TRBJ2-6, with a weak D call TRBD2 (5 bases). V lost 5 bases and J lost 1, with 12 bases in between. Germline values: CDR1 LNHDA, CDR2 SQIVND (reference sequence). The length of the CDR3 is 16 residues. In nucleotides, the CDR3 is TGTGCCAGTAGTGCCGACGGGATTTCTGGGGCCAACGTCCTGACTTTC. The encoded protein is CASSADGISGANVLTF.

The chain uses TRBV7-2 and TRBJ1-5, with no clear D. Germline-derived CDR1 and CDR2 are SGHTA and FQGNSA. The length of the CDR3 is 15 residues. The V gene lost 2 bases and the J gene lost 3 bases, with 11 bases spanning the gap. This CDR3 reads CASSLSSGYNQPQHF. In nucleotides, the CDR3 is TGTGCCAGCAGCTTAAGTTCGGGGTACAATCAGCCCCAGCATTTT.

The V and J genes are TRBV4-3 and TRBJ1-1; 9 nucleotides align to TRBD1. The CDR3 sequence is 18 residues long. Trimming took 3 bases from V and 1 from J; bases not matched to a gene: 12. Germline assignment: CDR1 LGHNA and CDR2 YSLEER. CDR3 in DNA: TGCGCCAGCAGCCAGGCCTCCTTTCCGGGACAGGGGAACACTGAAGCTTTCTTT. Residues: CASSQASFPGQGNTEAFF.

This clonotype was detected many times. CDR3 bases: TGTGCCAGCTCACCGGACAGCCAAGAGACCCAGTACTTC. Translating it yields CASSPDSQETQYF. The chain uses TRBV18 and TRBJ2-5; D may be TRBD1 (6 bases). Germline loops: CDR1 KGHSH, CDR2 LQKENI. The CDR3 covers 13 residues. Between the trimmed V and J ends, which lost 3 bases and 1 base, there was a span of 6 bases.